These 32 T cell receptor beta chains came from one sample sequenced in a study of cytomegalovirus exposure and HLA in healthy donors. This table comes from immunoSEQ multiplex PCR, and its TCRdb copy is limited to in-frame clones, with some not included. The data show under 150,000 clones, roughly 90% seen once. The sample comprised PBMCs. Receptors were obtained from a woman aged 18-29 years in good health and CMV-seronegative.

J is TRBJ1-1 and V is TRBV6-6; D is unresolved. Germline CDR1 and CDR2: MNHNY and SVGAGI (reference sequence). This CDR3 contains 13 residues. V shed 5 bases and J shed 6 bases, with 13 bases lying between them. CDR3 amino acids: CASSLTYGAEAFF. The CDR3 nucleotides read TGTGCCAGCAGTCTGACATATGGCGCTGAAGCTTTCTTT.

The chain is built from TRBV6-5 and TRBJ2-7; possible D gene TRBD1, 5 bases. V gave up 7 bases and J gave up 5 bases, with 9 bases separating them. Germline CDR1 MNHEY, CDR2 SVGAGI. This CDR3 has 11 residues. The CDR3 DNA reads TGTGCCAGCACAGGGATCCACGAGCAGTACTTC. Its protein is CASTGIHEQYF.

The rearrangement uses TRBV25-1 and TRBJ1-1; D remains ambiguous. CDR3 size: 14 residues. Trimming stripped 2 bases from V and 1 base from J, with 8 bases between. CDR1 and CDR2 (germline): MGHDK, SYGVNS. The CDR3 DNA is TGTGCCAGCAGTGAAAGAGAGGGGAACACTGAAGCTTTCTTT. This translates into CASSEREGNTEAFF.

This clone has a single count. This chain links TRBV29-1 with TRBJ2-1, with a possible D match to TRBD1 (6 bases). Germline V gene data show CDR1 as SQVTM and CDR2 as ANQGSEA. V was trimmed by 3 bases and J by 3 bases, leaving 12 bases between them. This CDR3 spans 14 amino acids. This CDR3 is CSVEGAGLYNEQFF. CDR3 nucleotide sequence: TGCAGCGTTGAGGGGGCAGGGCTCTACAATGAGCAGTTCTTC.

The chain uses TRBV30 and TRBJ1-1; tentatively, D is TRBD1 (5 bases). CDR3 length equals 11 residues. Deletions cut 5 bases from V and 4 bases from J, with 8 bases between. Germline V lookup: CDR1 GTSNPN, CDR2 SVGIG (reference sequence). CDR3 nucleotide sequence: TGTGCCTGGGGGGGGGTCACTGAAGCTTTCTTT. Translating gives CAWGGVTEAFF. The variable domain in full, completed from reference TRBV30 and TRBJ1-1, reads SQTIHQWPATLVQPVGSPLSLECTVEGTSNPNLYWYRQAAGRGLQLLFYSVGIGQISSEVPQNLSASRPQDRQFILSSKKLLLSDSGFYLCAWGGVTEAFFGQGTRLTVV.

The chain joins TRBV9 to TRBJ2-3; 14 bases agree with TRBD2. From germline, CDR1 is SGDLS and CDR2 YYNGEE. The V segment lost 3 bases and the J segment 2 bases; nucleotides outside the gene matches: 5. CDR3 size: 17 residues. The CDR3: CASSAPTSGGDTDTQYF. DNA for the CDR3: TGTGCCAGCAGCGCCCCGACTAGCGGGGGGGACACAGATACGCAGTATTTT.

This rearrangement joins TRBV27 to TRBJ2-1; 13 positions agree with TRBD2. V was clipped by 5 bases and J by 5 bases; unmatched bases: 6. Germline loops: CDR1 MNHEY, CDR2 SMNVEV (reference sequence). The CDR3 runs to 16 residues. The CDR3 nucleotides read TGTGCCAGCAGTCCCGTACTAGCGGGGGGGGACAATGAGCAGTTCTTC. It encodes CASSPVLAGGDNEQFF.

The CDR3 protein is CASSIDGTSGGFRGRELFF. The DNA for the CDR3 is TGTGCCAGTAGTATAGATGGGACTAGCGGGGGGTTCCGGGGCCGGGAGCTGTTTTTT. V and J are TRBV19 and TRBJ2-2; 15 positions agree with TRBD2. The CDR3 consists of 19 residues. CDR1 is LNHDA and CDR2 is SQIVND in the germline V gene (reference sequence). V shed 0 bases and J 9 bases; nucleotides not matched to a gene: 11.

The V gene is TRBV13, the J gene TRBJ2-7; D is possibly TRBD1 (7 bases). V lost 1 base, J lost 3 bases, and 13 bases lay in between. The CDR3 is 15 residues long. Germline loops: CDR1 PRHDT, CDR2 FYEKMQ (reference sequence). CDR3 loop: CASSLEQGEVYEQYF. The CDR3 DNA sequence: TGTGCCAGCAGCTTAGAGCAGGGGGAGGTCTACGAGCAGTACTTC.

The chain carries TRBV9 and TRBJ2-7, with D hard to call. Germline CDR1 is SGDLS and CDR2 is YYNGEE. The CDR3 covers 14 residues. Trimming took 0 bases from V and 3 from J, leaving 10 bases between them. This CDR3 is CASSVGVASYEQYF. The CDR3 DNA reads TGTGCCAGCAGCGTAGGTGTAGCAAGCTACGAGCAGTACTTC.

About this clone itself: A read error may explain this, as a much larger clone is one base away. In nucleotides, the CDR3 is TGTGCCAGCAGCTTGGGGACTAGCGACTCCTACAATGAGCAGTTCTTC. Protein product: CASSLGTSDSYNEQFF. The chain uses TRBV5-6 and TRBJ2-1, with 9 positions matching TRBD2. Germline V gives CDR1 SGHDT, CDR2 YYEEEE. The length of the CDR3 is 16 residues. Unmatched junction bases numbered 1, after V lost 0 bases and J lost 0 bases.

The CDR3 region is CASKLGGAVSPGSGNTIYF. CDR3 sequence (DNA): TGTGCCAGCAAACTCGGAGGGGCTGTGTCGCCAGGCTCTGGAAACACCATATATTTT. V gene TRBV28 combines with J gene TRBJ1-3, with a possible D match to TRBD1 (5 bases). From germline, CDR1 is MDHEN and CDR2 SYDVKM. V was trimmed by 7 bases and J by 0 bases, leaving 25 bases between them. CDR3 size: 19 residues.

V gene TRBV7-9 combines with J gene TRBJ1-4; 9 positions agree with TRBD1. Germline V gene lookup returns CDR1 SEHNR and CDR2 FQNEAQ (reference sequence). The CDR3 runs to 14 residues. V gave up 6 bases and J gave up 8 bases; unmatched junction bases: 7. As DNA, the CDR3 is TGTGCCAGCAGACAGGGGGCTTCAGGGGAAAAACTGTTTTTT. Protein sequence: CASRQGASGEKLFF.

This clone was detected only a few times. The chain has TRBV15 and TRBJ2-7, with D maybe TRBD1 (6 bases). The germline V gene has CDR1 LNHNV and CDR2 YYDKDF (reference sequence). The CDR3 is 14 residues long. V shed 1 base and J shed 7 bases, with 14 bases lying between them. Here the CDR3 DNA reads TGTGCCACCAGCAGAGGTAACACAGGGATGGAGCAGTACTTC. Its protein is CATSRGNTGMEQYF. Full variable domain (missing parts from reference TRBV15 and TRBJ2-7): DAMVIQNPRYQVTQFGKPVTLSCSQTLNHNVMYWYQQKSSQAPKLLFHYYDKDFNNEADTPDNFQSRRPNTSFCFLDIRSPGLGDTAMYLCATSRGNTGMEQYFGPGTRLTVT.

CDR3 loop: CASSPRGGGSSYEQYF. In DNA form, the CDR3 reads TGTGCCAGCAGCCCGCGCGGCGGGGGAAGCTCCTACGAGCAGTACTTC. The rearrangement joins TRBV7-2 to TRBJ2-7, with 7 bases fitting TRBD2. J gave up 0 bases and V 5 bases, and 10 bases lay outside the gene matches. Germline values: CDR1 SGHTA, CDR2 FQGNSA. The CDR3 runs 16 residues.

This rearrangement joins TRBV28 to TRBJ2-5; 10 bases map to TRBD2. The CDR3 loop spans 13 amino acids. With 10 bases clipped from V and 5 bases from J, the junction kept 7 bases outside the gene matches. Germline V lookup: CDR1 MDHEN, CDR2 SYDVKM. The CDR3 is CATSGGAAETQYF. The DNA for the CDR3 is TGTGCCACCAGCGGGGGGGCCGCCGAGACCCAGTACTTC.

This chain joins TRBV18 and TRBJ2-1; D is unresolved. Germline loops: CDR1 KGHSH, CDR2 LQKENI. V was trimmed by 3 bases and J by 5 bases, leaving 8 bases between them. The CDR3 covers 13 residues. DNA of the CDR3: TGTGCCAGCTCACCTCCACATCACAATGAGCAGTTCTTC. This codes for CASSPPHHNEQFF.

The gene calls are TRBV28 and TRBJ1-1; 9 bases agree with TRBD1. The CDR3 covers 14 residues. Germline V gives CDR1 MDHEN, CDR2 SYDVKM. V was clipped by 5 bases and J by 5 bases; unmatched bases: 6. The CDR3 spells CASSPGQGWTEAFF. The CDR3 nucleotides are TGTGCCAGCAGTCCAGGACAGGGGTGGACTGAAGCTTTCTTT.

The V gene is TRBV28, the J gene TRBJ1-1; 7 bases map to TRBD1. CDR1 is MDHEN and CDR2 is SYDVKM in the germline V gene. This CDR3 is 14 amino acids long. Unmatched junction bases numbered 10, after V lost 10 bases and J lost 2 bases. This chain's CDR3 is CAIRDRPRNTEAFF. CDR3 in DNA: TGTGCCATCCGGGACAGACCTCGAAACACTGAAGCTTTCTTT.

This chain uses TRBV5-1 with TRBJ2-5, with 9 bases matching TRBD2. The V and J ends lost 1 base and 5 bases, in that order; junction bases with no gene match: 6. CDR1 is SGHRS, CDR2 YFSETQ, per germline. The CDR3 is 15 residues long. CDR3 sequence (DNA): TGCGCCAGCAGCTTGCTAGCGGGGATCGGGGAGACCCAGTACTTC. Translation gives CASSLLAGIGETQYF.

The rearrangement links TRBV5-5 to TRBJ1-1; D unclear. V was trimmed by 1 base and J by 0 bases, leaving 10 bases between them. Per the germline V gene, CDR1 is SGHKS and CDR2 is YYEKEE (reference sequence). This CDR3 contains 15 residues. The CDR3 DNA follows: TGTGCCAGCAGCTTGAACACCATGATGAACACTGAAGCTTTCTTT. It yields the protein CASSLNTMMNTEAFF.

This sequence joins TRBV7-2 and TRBJ2-7, with D possibly matching TRBD1 (6 bases). Deletions cut 5 bases from V and 4 bases from J, with 12 bases between. Germline V gene sequence: CDR1 SGHTA, CDR2 FQGNSA. The CDR3 totals 13 residues. The CDR3 is CASSIGQRYEQYF. Here the CDR3 DNA reads TGTGCCAGCAGCATTGGACAGCGTTACGAGCAGTACTTC.

The rearrangement links TRBV15 to TRBJ2-7; TRBD2 is a possible D gene (6 bases). Trimming stripped 3 bases from V and 5 bases from J, with 11 bases between. The CDR3 loop spans 13 amino acids. CDR1 and CDR2 (germline): LNHNV, YYDKDF (reference sequence). The CDR3 sequence: CATSSGGMNEQYF. CDR3 nucleotides: TGTGCCACCAGCAGCGGGGGTATGAACGAGCAGTACTTC.

This clone has only one observation. The V call is TRBV29-1, the J call TRBJ1-5, with TRBD1 as a possible D gene (6 bases). V dropped 3 bases and J dropped 0 bases, with 12 bases sitting between them. The V gene's germline CDR1 is SQVTM and CDR2 ANQGSEA. CDR3 length: 15 amino acids. Written as DNA, the CDR3 is TGCAGCGTTGAGAGGGGGGGTGATAGCAATCAGCCCCAGCATTTT. It translates to CSVERGGDSNQPQHF. Full variable domain (rest looked up from reference TRBV29-1 and TRBJ1-5): SAVISQKPSRDICQRGTSLTIQCQVDSQVTMMFWYRQQPGQSLTLIATANQGSEATYESGFVIDKFPISRPNLTFSTLTVSNMSPEDSSIYLCSVERGGDSNQPQHFGDGTRLSIL.

In its sample, this clone was seen once. The chain couples TRBV5-1 to TRBJ2-3, with unresolved D. V lost 0 bases to trimming and J lost 6 bases, with 8 bases between them. The CDR3 extends over 13 amino acids. Germline V lookup: CDR1 SGHRS, CDR2 YFSETQ. The CDR3 protein is CASSLAIVDTQYF. The DNA for the CDR3 is TGCGCCAGCAGCTTGGCCATTGTGGATACGCAGTATTTT.

The chain couples TRBV6-4 to TRBJ1-1; TRBD1 aligns across 8 bases. The trim removed 6 bases at V and 4 bases at J, leaving 4 bases unmatched. The CDR3 covers 13 residues. In germline, CDR1 is MRHNA, CDR2 SNTAGT. The CDR3 region has the DNA TGTGCCAGCAGGATGGGACAGGCCACTGAAGCTTTCTTT. It translates to CASRMGQATEAFF.

This sequence joins TRBV6-4 and TRBJ2-1, with 8 nucleotides matching TRBD1. The germline CDR1 and CDR2 sequences are MRHNA and SNTAGT. The V segment lost 5 bases and the J segment 7 bases; nucleotides outside the gene matches: 7. The CDR3 has 14 residues. CDR3 sequence: CASSQTGVLNEQFF. The CDR3 DNA reads TGTGCCAGCAGTCAGACAGGGGTCCTGAATGAGCAGTTCTTC.

This chain links TRBV6-5 with TRBJ1-4; the match to TRBD1 covers 9 bases. The CDR3 consists of 12 residues. CDR1 is MNHEY and CDR2 is SVGAGI in the germline V gene. V lost 8 bases and J lost 7; bases outside the gene matches: 2. This CDR3 is CASGDRVEKLFF. CDR3 coding DNA: TGTGCCAGCGGGGACAGGGTTGAAAAACTGTTTTTT.

Here the CDR3 DNA reads TGTGCCAGCAGTGACCCCGCACAGGGGAAGCCTGAAGCTTTCTTT. Protein: CASSDPAQGKPEAFF. The J gene is TRBJ1-1, the V gene TRBV6-1; 7 positions agree with TRBD1. J lost 6 bases, V lost 3 bases, and 10 bases had no gene match. Germline V gives CDR1 MNHNS, CDR2 SASEGT. CDR3 length equals 15 residues.

The V call is TRBV4-2, the J call TRBJ2-1; D possibly corresponds to TRBD2 (6 bases). The germline gives CDR1 LGHNA, CDR2 YNFKEQ. V lost 2 bases, J lost 4 bases, and 15 bases lay in between. The CDR3 is 16 residues long. The CDR3 here is CASSQLEGSGYNEQFF. For the CDR3, the DNA is TGTGCCAGCAGCCAACTCGAGGGTAGCGGATACAATGAGCAGTTCTTC.

The chain recombines TRBV28 with TRBJ2-5; D unclear. The CDR3 has 13 amino acids. Looked up from germline, CDR1 is MDHEN and CDR2 is SYDVKM. Deletions cut 2 bases from V and 2 bases from J, with 6 bases between. The CDR3 here is CASSLENQETQYF. CDR3 in DNA: TGTGCCAGCAGTTTAGAGAATCAAGAGACCCAGTACTTC.

This clone came up once. The J gene is TRBJ1-3, the V gene TRBV9; D ambiguous. Germline V gene data show CDR1 as SGDLS and CDR2 as YYNGEE. Trimming removed 3 bases at V and 0 bases at J, with 7 bases between. The CDR3 consists of 14 residues. This CDR3 reads CASSDRYSGNTIYF. The CDR3 DNA sequence: TGTGCCAGCAGCGACAGATACTCTGGAAACACCATATATTTT. Filled out from reference TRBV9 and TRBJ1-3, the complete variable domain reads DSGVTQTPKHLITATGQRVTLRCSPRSGDLSVYWYQQSLDQGLQFLIQYYNGEERAKGNILERFSAQQFPDLHSELNLSSLELGDSALYFCASSDRYSGNTIYFGEGSWLTVV.